This record looks at one TCR beta chain sequence and its context. This clone was observed a handful of times. Its target antigen remains unknown. The sample holds no much larger clone one base away, and base qualities are not on file. The source of the sample is a study of blood T cell repertoires in COVID-19 (TCRdb year 2020). With respect to the entire study: Samples from collaborators originated in the United States, Italy and Spain and spanned both the acute and convalescent phases of COVID-19. The samples were drawn from the first 160 participants of the ongoing ImmuneRACE study and from 1,200 or so subjects provided by 6 global collaborators. The prospective study material was composed of cDNA or gDNA derived from T cells, B-cell-depleted T cells, or PBMCs. The repertoires were made available in a free public database intended to serve as a resource for research on the immune response to SARS-CoV-2. Subjects who had been exposed to COVID-19, were actively infected with it, or had recovered from it provided the deeply sampled blood TCRbeta repertoires that made up the dataset. A de-identified subject ID, COVID-19 status, age in years and sex were almost always included in the sample metadata. Where available, HLA class I and class II types were taken from metadata supplied by the sample provider and were not determined by assay-based typing. Here is what the overall study found, with its caveats: How much clinical and demographic metadata was included differed by source and by participant, and the metadata was provided uncurated.

Each collaborating institution followed its own protocols to collect whole blood in K2EDTA tubes. Collaborator samples were shipped for TCRbeta analysis as frozen whole blood, isolated PBMCs, or DNA extracted from either sample type. TCRbeta CDR3 regions were amplified from genomic DNA by means of the immunoSEQ Assay, a bias-controlled multiplex PCR. The paper's data handling went like this. Nucleated cell counts per sample were estimated from amplification of reference gene primers within the assay. To quantify the absolute abundance of each unique TCRbeta CDR3 rearrangement, sequence reads were collapsed and filtered. For each sample, productive Simpson clonality was calculated as the square root of Simpson's diversity index over productive rearrangements. TCRdb holds this immuneACCESS table with in-frame rearrangements only. Some clones are missing; in checked studies, unresolved V genes explain under half, and the rest has no known cause. D and trimming were read from the DNA, whereas the V and J calls and clone size are those reported in that table. This sample holds 100,000 or so clones; 80% were observed only once. The top ten clonotypes cover around a fifth of the sample.

V is reduced by 0 bases and J by 4 bases, leaving a spacing of 6 bases between them. The cysteine opens and the phenylalanine closes a CDR3 of 13 amino acids. The DNA shown is the 39-base CDR3, in frame from base 1. CDR1 and CDR2, looked up from the germline V gene (reference sequence), are LGHDT and YNNKEL. Sequencing was carried out using peripheral blood. This clonotype was obtained from a human donor in a cohort sampled during active COVID-19. The V and J segments used are TRBV3-1 (or the pseudogene TRBV3-2) and TRBJ1-2; the D gene is not confidently resolved. The DNA is as follows: TGTGCCAGCAGCCAAGAAACGGGCTATGGCTACACCTTC. This is translated as CASSQETGYGYTF.